Below, 12 T cell receptor beta chains from the same sample are listed, as sequenced in a study of blood T cell repertoires in COVID-19. Generated by immunoSEQ multiplex PCR, the TCRdb table keeps only in-frame clones and is missing some. The profile shows hundreds of thousands of clones, approximately 83% of them singletons. Sequences were obtained from peripheral blood. The receptor source for this set is a woman aged 25 to 45 who had recovered from COVID-19.

The CDR3 region has the DNA TGTGCCAGCAGTCCTTTGTCCTCTGGAAACACCATATATTTT. Protein: CASSPLSSGNTIYF. V and J are TRBV6-5 and TRBJ1-3, with D unresolved. The length of the CDR3 is 14 residues. V shed 5 bases and J shed 0 bases, with 8 bases lying between them. Germline CDR1 and CDR2: MNHEY and SVGAGI.

The V gene is TRBV7-3, the J gene TRBJ2-1, with 9 bases identical to TRBD2. Germline loops: CDR1 SGHTA, CDR2 FQGTGA. V shed 5 bases and J 0 bases; nucleotides not matched to a gene: 5. The CDR3 contains 16 residues. CDR3 sequence reads: CASSLLAGSSYNEQFF. The CDR3 nucleotides are TGTGCCAGCAGCCTCCTAGCGGGGAGCTCCTACAATGAGCAGTTCTTC.

For the CDR3, the DNA is TGCAGCGCATCACGGGACACCGACTATGGCTACACCTTC. Protein product: CSASRDTDYGYTF. The chain has TRBV29-1 and TRBJ1-2, with D tentatively TRBD1 (6 bases). Trimming took 7 bases from V and 3 from J, leaving 15 bases between them. Germline loops: CDR1 SQVTM, CDR2 ANQGSEA. This CDR3 comprises 13 residues.

The V and J genes are TRBV11-3 and TRBJ2-3, with TRBD1 as a possible D gene (6 bases). Germline V gives CDR1 SGHNT, CDR2 YENEEA. The CDR3 runs to 15 residues. The V gene lost 5 bases and the J gene lost 0 bases, with 12 bases spanning the gap. In DNA form, the CDR3 reads TGTGCCAGCAGCCTCAACGGACAGAGCACAGATACGCAGTATTTT. It is translated as CASSLNGQSTDTQYF.

V gene TRBV12-5 combines with J gene TRBJ2-7; 7 bases are shared with TRBD1. The CDR3 contains 20 residues. The germline V gene encodes CDR1 LGHNT and CDR2 FRNRAP. The V and J ends lost 4 bases and 3 bases, in that order; junction bases with no gene match: 24. The CDR3 nucleotides read TGTGCTAGTGGTTCGGACAGGTACCGGGCCCCCGGAGTTTTCGTCTACGAGCAGTACTTC. It codes for CASGSDRYRAPGVFVYEQYF.

The V gene is TRBV5-1, the J gene TRBJ2-5; TRBD1 agrees at 9 bases. Germline V gene lookup returns CDR1 SGHRS and CDR2 YFSETQ. With 4 bases clipped from V and 1 base from J, the junction kept 8 bases outside the gene matches. The length of the CDR3 is 16 residues. CDR3 DNA: TGCGCCAGCAGCACGGGACAGGGCCGGTTCCAAGAGACCCAGTACTTC. The encoded protein is CASSTGQGRFQETQYF.

This sequence joins TRBV5-1 and TRBJ1-2, with D possibly being TRBD1 (5 bases). V was trimmed by 0 bases and J by 8 bases, leaving 14 bases between them. This CDR3 has 14 residues. Germline V gene data show CDR1 as SGHRS and CDR2 as YFSETQ. CDR3 nucleotide sequence: TGCGCCAGCAGCTTGGGAGTCGGGGGAGGAGGCTACACCTTC. Its translation is CASSLGVGGGGYTF. Filled out from reference TRBV5-1 and TRBJ1-2, the complete variable domain reads KAGVTQTPRYLIKTRGQQVTLSCSPISGHRSVSWYQQTPGQGLQFLFEYFSETQRNKGNFPGRFSGRQFSNSRSEMNVSTLELGDSALYLCASSLGVGGGGYTFGSGTRLTVV.

The CDR3 protein is CASSEYRYGYTF. The CDR3 DNA is TGTGCCAGCAGTGAATATCGCTATGGCTACACCTTC. The chain is built from TRBV25-1 and TRBJ1-2, with D uncertain. The CDR3 sequence is 12 residues long. Germline V gene data show CDR1 as MGHDK and CDR2 as SYGVNS. V gave up 0 bases and J gave up 4 bases, with 3 bases separating them.

The rearrangement uses TRBV29-1 and TRBJ1-5, with 8 bases fitting TRBD1. Germline loops: CDR1 SQVTM, CDR2 ANQGSEA. Trimming took 6 bases from V and 6 from J; bases not matched to a gene: 10. This CDR3 has 14 residues. The CDR3 loop reads CSVAEDRVGQPQHF. The CDR3 coding sequence is TGCAGCGTCGCCGAGGACAGGGTGGGTCAGCCCCAGCATTTT.

The gene calls are TRBV6-2 or TRBV6-3 and TRBJ1-5, with D perhaps TRBD1 (6 bases). The V and J ends lost 5 bases and 4 bases respectively, with 9 bases between them. The CDR3 has 13 residues. Germline CDR1 reads MNHEY; CDR2 reads SVGEGT. DNA for the CDR3: TGTGCCAGCAGTCGGACAGAAAATCAGCCCCAGCATTTT. Encoded protein: CASSRTENQPQHF.

The V gene is TRBV4-1, the J gene TRBJ1-4; TRBD1 might be the D (6 bases). The CDR3 has 17 residues. Looked up from germline, CDR1 is MGHRA and CDR2 is YSYEKL. V gave up 4 bases and J gave up 1 base, with 16 bases separating them. The CDR3 nucleotides read TGCGCCAGCAGCCTACAGGGTTCTATGGGAACTAATGAAAAACTGTTTTTT. Translation: CASSLQGSMGTNEKLFF.

This rearrangement joins TRBV6-5 to TRBJ2-7; no firm D call. V was cut by 2 bases and J by 12 bases, with 11 bases left in between. The CDR3 contains 11 residues. The V gene's germline CDR1 is MNHEY and CDR2 SVGAGI. In DNA, the CDR3 is TGTGCCAGCAGTTACGCGGAGAATTGGTACTTC. Protein: CASSYAENWYF.